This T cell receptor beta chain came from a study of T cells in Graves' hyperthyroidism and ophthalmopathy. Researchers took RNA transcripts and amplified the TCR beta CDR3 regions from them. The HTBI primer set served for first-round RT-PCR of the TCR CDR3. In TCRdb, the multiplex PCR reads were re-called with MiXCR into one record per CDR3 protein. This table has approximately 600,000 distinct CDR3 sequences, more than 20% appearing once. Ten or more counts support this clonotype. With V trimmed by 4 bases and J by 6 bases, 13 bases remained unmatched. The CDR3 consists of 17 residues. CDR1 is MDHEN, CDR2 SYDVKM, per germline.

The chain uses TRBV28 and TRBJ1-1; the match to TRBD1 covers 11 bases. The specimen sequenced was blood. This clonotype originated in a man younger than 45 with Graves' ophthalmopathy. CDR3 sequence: CASSSWASDRGRSEAFF. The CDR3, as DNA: TGTGCCAGCAGTTCTTGGGCCTCGGACAGGGGGCGTTCTGAAGCTTTCTTT.